This T cell receptor beta chain was sequenced in a study of blood T cells in healthy people across ages. Across the study: Using template switching, researchers captured about one barcoded beta molecule for each two T cells. Study outcomes and limitations: Long-lived donors carried more naive CD4+ cells and greater diversity than aged donors.

A word on this clonotype: The antigen is undetermined.

Each of the donors had 9 to 10 milliliters of peripheral blood drawn into EDTA-treated Vacutainer tubes. Together with a sample-barcoded 5' primer, a J-beta primer mix was included in a second PCR lasting roughly 6 to 12 cycles. Through a template-switch adaptor with 12 random nucleotides, each cDNA molecule received a tag. From the 5' RACE reads, TCRdb called clonotypes with MiXCR, one entry per CDR3 protein. This sample has fewer than 950,000 distinct CDR3 sequences, with roughly 50% found just once. The clonotype was recovered from an elderly man in good health. The sample was blood.

CDR3 coding DNA: TGTGCCAGCAGTTTTTGGGACAGGACCCACTACGAGCAGTACTTC. Amino acid sequence: CASSFWDRTHYEQYF. The chain uses TRBV27 and TRBJ2-7; TRBD1 aligns across 8 bases. The CDR3 runs to 15 residues. Germline V lookup: CDR1 MNHEY, CDR2 SMNVEV (reference sequence). V lost 3 bases to trimming and J lost 3 bases; unmatched junction nucleotides: 7.